This passage covers 14 T cell receptor beta chains from one sample sequenced in a study of monozygotic twins with inflammatory bowel disease. No DNA is given; TCRdb re-called the 5' RACE reads and lists each CDR3 protein once. The listing records approximately 400,000 distinct CDR3 sequences. Sequencing was done on a sample of blood. These receptors were taken from a human donor with ulcerative colitis or Crohn's disease, or a healthy co-twin of an affected twin (not recorded which).

This sequence joins TRBV6-2 or TRBV6-3 and TRBJ2-5. The CDR3 contains 13 residues. In germline, CDR1 is MNHEY, CDR2 SVGEGT. This CDR3 reads CASSYEEGETLYF.

This sequence joins TRBV29-1 and TRBJ1-2. Looked up from germline, CDR1 is SQVTM and CDR2 is ANQGSEA. The CDR3 covers 12 residues. CDR3 amino acids: CSVEISSYGYTF.

This chain joins TRBV4-1 and TRBJ2-7; as DNA is missing, the TRBD2 call by TCRdb cannot be tested. Germline-derived CDR1 and CDR2 are MGHRA and YSYEKL. CDR3 length: 16 residues. The CDR3 is CASSHSSGGARYEQYF.

The chain uses TRBV27 and TRBJ2-1; without DNA, the TCRdb call of TRBD2 cannot be checked. Germline CDR1 is MNHEY and CDR2 is SMNVEV (reference sequence). The CDR3 contains 18 residues. The CDR3 spells CASSKPPTSPYSYNEQFF.

The CDR3 sequence: CASRAESSYNEQFF. The rearrangement joins TRBV7-2 to TRBJ2-1; TCRdb gives TRBD2 as the D gene, but with no DNA this cannot be confirmed. CDR3 length equals 14 residues. Germline lookup yields CDR1 SGHTA and CDR2 FQGNSA.

CDR3: CAWSIGSGANVLTF. The chain combines TRBV30 with TRBJ2-6. The CDR3 loop spans 14 amino acids. Germline V gene sequence: CDR1 GTSNPN, CDR2 SVGIG (reference sequence).

The chain joins TRBV6-2 or TRBV6-3 to TRBJ2-7; absent DNA, TCRdb's TRBD2 call cannot be checked. CDR3 length: 13 residues. In germline, CDR1 is MNHEY, CDR2 SVGEGT. This CDR3 reads CASSSDSRDEQYF.

The rearrangement links TRBV5-1 to TRBJ1-1; TCRdb names TRBD1, which stays unverified in the absence of DNA. CDR1 is SGHRS, CDR2 YFSETQ, per germline. This CDR3 comprises 16 residues. The CDR3 here is CASTPPGQGVYTEAFF. The entire variable domain, with the rest obtained from reference TRBV5-1 and TRBJ1-1, is as follows: KAGVTQTPRYLIKTRGQQVTLSCSPISGHRSVSWYQQTPGQGLQFLFEYFSETQRNKGNFPGRFSGRQFSNSRSEMNVSTLELGDSALYLCASTPPGQGVYTEAFFGQGTRLTVV.

The chain is built from TRBV28 and TRBJ2-1; without DNA, the TCRdb call of TRBD2 cannot be checked. Germline assignment: CDR1 MDHEN and CDR2 SYDVKM. The CDR3 is made up of 14 amino acids. CDR3 region: CASSFSEGLNEQFF.

The chain links TRBV5-1 to TRBJ2-7; TCRdb names TRBD2, which stays unverified in the absence of DNA. CDR3 length: 20 residues. Germline V lookup: CDR1 SGHRS, CDR2 YFSETQ. The CDR3 protein is CASSLKGIGVPGLAGYEQYF.

The chain is built from TRBV20-1 and TRBJ2-5; as DNA is missing, the TRBD2 call by TCRdb cannot be tested. CDR1 and CDR2 (germline): DFQATT, SNEGSKA (reference sequence). This CDR3 is 12 amino acids long. The CDR3 protein is CSAAGYQKTQYF.

The CDR3 sequence is CASSHPTTYEQYF. The chain is built from TRBV6-5 and TRBJ2-7; as DNA is missing, the TRBD2 call by TCRdb cannot be tested. CDR1 and CDR2 (germline): MNHEY, SVGAGI. The CDR3 totals 13 residues.

This rearrangement joins TRBV3-1 to TRBJ2-7; TCRdb names TRBD2, which stays unverified in the absence of DNA. The CDR3 runs 15 residues. Germline loops: CDR1 LGHDT, CDR2 YNNKEL (reference sequence). CDR3 amino acids: CASSQSPLADYEQYF.

This chain joins TRBV4-3 and TRBJ2-6. Germline CDR1 is LGHNA and CDR2 is YSLEER. CDR3 size: 16 residues. CDR3 region: CASSQVISAGANVLTF.